This T cell receptor (beta chain) was retrieved from a study of cytomegalovirus exposure and HLA in healthy donors. Study-wide findings and caveats: TRBV6-2, TRBV6-3 and some other V segments were unresolvable in 87-base-pair reads. Later, an analysis showed that TCR beta chains associated with HLA were more clonally expanded than others that were equally common. In a later analysis, DRB1 alleles had the most associated TCRs; HLA-C alleles the fewest.

In the PCR, 60 Vbeta and 13 Jbeta primers were used. As originally analysed: Some 80 million unique TCR beta chains, 8.5 million to 14 million shared, were counted in a later analysis. Assay used: immunoSEQ multiplex PCR; TCRdb lists only in-frame clones, some missing. That table is the source of V, J and clone size, and D and trimming were worked out from the DNA. The sample has about 94,000 clones, over 60% seen once; the top ten hold around 4.2%. Turning to this clone: The antigen remains unidentified.

The V end was cut by 4 bases, the J end by 6 bases, with 13 bases between. The germline V gene has CDR1 SNHLY and CDR2 FYNNEI. The CDR3 runs to 14 residues. The V and J genes are TRBV2 and TRBJ2-1, with D possibly matching TRBD2 (6 bases). The receptor comes from a man aged 25 to 40 in good health and CMV-seronegative. The source material was PBMCs. The CDR3 is CASSVGLVSNEQFF. The CDR3 DNA follows: TGTGCCAGCAGTGTGGGACTTGTGAGCAATGAGCAGTTCTTC. Using reference TRBV2 and TRBJ2-1 for the parts outside the CDR3, the full variable domain is EPEVTQTPSHQVTQMGQEVILRCVPISNHLYFYWYRQILGQKVEFLVSFYNNEISEKSEIFDDQFSVERPDGSNFTLKIRSTKLEDSAMYFCASSVGLVSNEQFFGPGTRLTVL.